Sequencing of this T cell receptor (beta chain) was carried out in a study of cytomegalovirus exposure and HLA in healthy donors. The V and J ends lost 5 bases and 1 base, in that order; junction bases with no gene match: 5. CDR1 is SGHVS, CDR2 FQNEAQ, per germline. The CDR3 covers 16 residues. In this sample, this clone turned up once. The PCR contained 60 Vbeta and 13 Jbeta primers. TCRdb's table, derived via immunoSEQ multiplex PCR, lists solely in-frame clones and lacks some. Altogether around 140,000 clones are present, just under 80% being singletons, with the ten largest covering 1.1%. The chain couples TRBV7-8 to TRBJ2-3; 11 nucleotides line up with TRBD1. The TCR sequence derives from a male donor in good health and CMV-seronegative. The sequencing sample was made of PBMCs. The CDR3 protein is CASSTPGQGGTDTQYF. CDR3 nucleotide sequence: TGTGCCAGCAGCACACCGGGACAGGGGGGCACAGATACGCAGTATTTT. The whole variable domain, remainder taken from reference TRBV7-8 and TRBJ2-3, is GAGVSQSPRYKVAKRGQDVALRCDPISGHVSLFWYQQALGQGPEFLTYFQNEAQLDKSGLPSDRFFAERPEGSVSTLKIQRTQQEDSAVYLCASSTPGQGGTDTQYFGPGTRLTVL.